The T cell receptor beta chain under discussion was sequenced for a study of neurological immune-mediated disorders. Findings and limits, study-wide: Patients with HTLV-1-associated myelopathy showed the most TCR clonal expansion. Those with multiple sclerosis showed the least, falling below healthy controls.

Regarding time point: longitudinal time-point 1 (baseline). TCRdb re-called the 5' RACE reads through MiXCR, storing one row per CDR3 protein. The table has some 54,000 distinct CDR3 sequences, about 10% seen once. This clonotype showed up many times. The antigen remains unidentified. The germline gives CDR1 ENHRY, CDR2 SYGVKD. The J segment lost 4 bases and the V segment lost 6 bases, leaving 5 bases of the junction unmatched. The CDR3 runs 14 residues. The origin of this receptor is a male donor with HTLV-1-associated myelopathy (HAM/TSP). This chain connects TRBV10-3 to TRBJ2-5; the match to TRBD2 covers 10 bases. The specimen was PBMCs. CDR3 nucleotide sequence: TGTGCCATCAGCTCTAGCGGGGGCGGAGAGACCCAGTACTTC. Translating it yields CAISSSGGGETQYF.